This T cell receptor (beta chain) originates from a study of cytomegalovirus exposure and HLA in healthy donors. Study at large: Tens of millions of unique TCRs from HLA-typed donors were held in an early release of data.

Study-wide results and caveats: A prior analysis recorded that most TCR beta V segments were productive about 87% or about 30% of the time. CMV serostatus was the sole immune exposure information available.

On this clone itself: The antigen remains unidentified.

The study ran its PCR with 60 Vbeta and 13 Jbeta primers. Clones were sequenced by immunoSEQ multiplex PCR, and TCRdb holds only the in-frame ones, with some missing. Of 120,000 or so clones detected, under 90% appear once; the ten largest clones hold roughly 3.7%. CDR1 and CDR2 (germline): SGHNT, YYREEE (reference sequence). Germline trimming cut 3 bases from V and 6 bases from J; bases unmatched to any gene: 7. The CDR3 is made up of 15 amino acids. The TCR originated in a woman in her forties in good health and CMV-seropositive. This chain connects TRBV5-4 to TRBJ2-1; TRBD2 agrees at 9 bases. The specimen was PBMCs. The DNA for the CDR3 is TGTGCCAGCAGCTCACCGGGACTAGCTCTCAATGAGCAGTTCTTC. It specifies CASSSPGLALNEQFF.